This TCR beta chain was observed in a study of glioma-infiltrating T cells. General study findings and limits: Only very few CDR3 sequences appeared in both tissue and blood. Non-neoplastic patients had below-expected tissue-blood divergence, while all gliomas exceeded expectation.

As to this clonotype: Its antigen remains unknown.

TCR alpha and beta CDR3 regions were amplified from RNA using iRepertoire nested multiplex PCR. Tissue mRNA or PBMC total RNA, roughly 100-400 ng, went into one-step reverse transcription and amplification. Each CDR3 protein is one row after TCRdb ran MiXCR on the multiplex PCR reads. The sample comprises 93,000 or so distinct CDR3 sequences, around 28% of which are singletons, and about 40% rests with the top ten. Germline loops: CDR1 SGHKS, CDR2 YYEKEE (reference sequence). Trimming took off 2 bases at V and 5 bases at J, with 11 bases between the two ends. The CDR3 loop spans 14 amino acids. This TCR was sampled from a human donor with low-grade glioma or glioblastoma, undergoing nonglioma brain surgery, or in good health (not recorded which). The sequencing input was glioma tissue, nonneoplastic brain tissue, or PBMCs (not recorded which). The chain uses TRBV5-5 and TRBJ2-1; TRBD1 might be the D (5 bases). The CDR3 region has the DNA TGTGCCAGCAGCTTCTTGGGGCGTAACAATGAGCAGTTCTTC. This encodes CASSFLGRNNEQFF. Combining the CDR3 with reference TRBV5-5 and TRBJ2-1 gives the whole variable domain DAGVTQSPTHLIKTRGQQVTLRCSPISGHKSVSWYQQVLGQGPQFIFQYYEKEERGRGNFPDRFSARQFPNYSSELNVNALLLGDSALYLCASSFLGRNNEQFFGPGTRLTVL.